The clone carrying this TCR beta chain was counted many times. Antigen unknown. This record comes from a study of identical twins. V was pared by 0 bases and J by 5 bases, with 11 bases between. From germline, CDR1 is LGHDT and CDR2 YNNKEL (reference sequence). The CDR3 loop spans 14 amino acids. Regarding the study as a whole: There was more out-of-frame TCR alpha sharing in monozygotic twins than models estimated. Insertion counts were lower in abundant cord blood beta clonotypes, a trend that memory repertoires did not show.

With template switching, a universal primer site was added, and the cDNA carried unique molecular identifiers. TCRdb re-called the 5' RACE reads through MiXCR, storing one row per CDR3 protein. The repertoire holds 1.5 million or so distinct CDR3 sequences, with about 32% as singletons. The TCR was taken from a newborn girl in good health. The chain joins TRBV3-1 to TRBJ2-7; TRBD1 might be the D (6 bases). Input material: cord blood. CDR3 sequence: CASSQDVQGHEQYF. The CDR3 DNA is TGTGCCAGCAGCCAAGATGTACAGGGCCACGAGCAGTACTTC.